One sample yielded the 21 T cell receptor beta chains listed below, sequenced in a study of response to subunit inactivated influenza vaccine. TCRdb ran MiXCR on the RT-PCR reads and lists one entry per CDR3 protein. This sample carries about 300,000 distinct CDR3 sequences, just over 20% of them seen once, and the ten largest clones take about 9.4%. The sample here was PBMCs from blood, taken less than 22 months after vaccination. Source of these receptors: a man aged 45 to 75 who received an inactivated influenza vaccine.

This clonotype was observed a few times. This sequence joins TRBV5-1 and TRBJ2-7, with a possible D match to TRBD2 (6 bases). CDR1 and CDR2 from the germline V gene are SGHRS and YFSETQ. The V end was cut by 6 bases, the J end by 5 bases, with 15 bases between. The CDR3 is 13 amino acids. The CDR3 region is CASTPGGTHEQYF. DNA for the CDR3: TGCGCCAGCACCCCCGGGGGTACCCACGAGCAGTACTTC. Full variable domain (missing parts from reference TRBV5-1 and TRBJ2-7): KAGVTQTPRYLIKTRGQQVTLSCSPISGHRSVSWYQQTPGQGLQFLFEYFSETQRNKGNFPGRFSGRQFSNSRSEMNVSTLELGDSALYLCASTPGGTHEQYFGPGTRLTVT.

This clonotype was detected ten times or more. This chain joins TRBV2 and TRBJ2-7; no reliable D call. Germline values: CDR1 SNHLY, CDR2 FYNNEI. The germline V and J ends were trimmed by 4 bases and 1 base, with 8 bases remaining between them. The CDR3 has 13 amino acids. The CDR3 bases are TGTGCCAGCAGTGTGCAGGTTTCCTACGAGCAGTACTTC. This gives the protein CASSVQVSYEQYF.

This clonotype appeared a few times. The CDR3 sequence: CSARAGLAAYNEQFF. CDR3 DNA: TGCAGTGCTAGAGCGGGGCTAGCGGCCTACAATGAGCAGTTCTTC. The chain is built from TRBV20-1 and TRBJ2-1, with 7 bases lining up with TRBD2. This CDR3 region has 15 residues. Trimming took 1 base from V and 2 from J; bases not matched to a gene: 5. Germline V gene sequence: CDR1 DFQATT, CDR2 SNEGSKA (reference sequence).

J is TRBJ2-1 and V is TRBV14, with D perhaps TRBD1 or TRBD2 (5 bases each). Trimming removed 2 bases at V and 2 bases at J, with 10 bases between. The CDR3 spans 15 residues. The V gene's germline CDR1 is SGHDN and CDR2 FVKESK. CDR3 protein: CASSQWTGPYNEQFF. CDR3 coding DNA: TGTGCCAGCAGCCAATGGACGGGACCCTACAATGAGCAGTTCTTC.

The chain couples TRBV7-8 to TRBJ2-3; 13 bases line up with TRBD2. With V trimmed by 2 bases and J by 2 bases, 10 bases remained unmatched. The germline gives CDR1 SGHVS, CDR2 FQNEAQ. The CDR3 length is 19 residues. DNA for the CDR3: TGTGCCAGCAGCTTATTCGAGGGACTAGCGGGGATTTCCACAGATACGCAGTATTTT. Translating gives CASSLFEGLAGISTDTQYF.

This clonotype was detected only a few times. The chain carries TRBV5-1 and TRBJ2-3; the D gene is possibly TRBD2 (5 bases). V dropped 0 bases and J dropped 4 bases, with 15 bases sitting between them. This CDR3 has 16 residues. Germline CDR1 and CDR2: SGHRS and YFSETQ. The CDR3 coding sequence is TGCGCCAGCAGCTTGGGCGCCGGGGTATTGGCAGATACGCAGTATTTT. This gives the protein CASSLGAGVLADTQYF.

This clonotype was seen a handful of times. The rearrangement uses TRBV15 and TRBJ2-2; no clear D gene. CDR1 LNHNV and CDR2 YYDKDF come from the germline V gene (reference sequence). V gave up 5 bases and J gave up 7 bases, with 11 bases separating them. This CDR3 spans 13 amino acids. Written as DNA, the CDR3 is TGTGCCACCAGCGGCCTCGGCAGCGGGGAGCTGTTTTTT. This encodes CATSGLGSGELFF.

The chain recombines TRBV7-6 with TRBJ2-3; tentatively, D is TRBD1 (6 bases). The CDR3 runs 15 residues. Germline CDR1 is SGHVS and CDR2 is FNYEAQ. Between the trimmed V and J ends, which lost 3 bases and 2 bases, there was a span of 12 bases. As DNA, the CDR3 is TGTGCCAGCAGCTTGACGGACAGAAACACAGATACGCAGTATTTT. Translated, it gives CASSLTDRNTDTQYF.

This clonotype has at least ten counts. The chain is built from TRBV5-1 and TRBJ1-6; weak D call: TRBD1 (6 bases). The germline CDR1 and CDR2 sequences are SGHRS and YFSETQ. This CDR3 region has 17 residues. V was shortened by 0 bases and J by 5 bases, with 15 bases between the two germline ends. The CDR3 DNA follows: TGCGCCAGCAGCTTGGGTCTCACAGGGCGAGATAATTCACCCCTCCACTTT. The encoded protein is CASSLGLTGRDNSPLHF.

The table lists this clonotype with a few counts. V usage is TRBV19 and J usage is TRBJ2-1, with 13 bases matching TRBD2. Germline CDR1 is LNHDA and CDR2 is SQIVND (reference sequence). There are 16 residues in the CDR3. V shed 5 bases, J shed 3 bases, and the junction held 4 bases outside the gene matches. The CDR3 DNA reads as TGTGCCAGTAGTGGGGGACTAGCGGGGAGCTACAATGAGCAGTTCTTC. It yields the protein CASSGGLAGSYNEQFF.

This clonotype was seen many times. The gene calls are TRBV3-1 and TRBJ1-3, with TRBD1 as a possible D gene (6 bases). Germline V CDR1 and CDR2: LGHDT, YNNKEL (reference sequence). CDR3 length equals 15 residues. Trimming took 4 bases from V and 0 from J, leaving 10 bases between them. The CDR3 spells CASSRWTASGNTIYF. CDR3 sequence (DNA): TGTGCCAGCAGCCGGTGGACAGCCTCTGGAAACACCATATATTTT.

This clonotype was seen a handful of times. This rearrangement joins TRBV7-9 to TRBJ2-1, with 11 bases that match TRBD2. Germline V gene lookup returns CDR1 SEHNR and CDR2 FQNEAQ (reference sequence). The CDR3 has 17 amino acids. V trimming: 4 bases; J trimming: 4 bases; junction bases outside the gene matches: 9. Here the CDR3 reads CASSSKGTSGMYNEQFF. In nucleotides, the CDR3 is TGTGCCAGCAGCTCGAAAGGGACTAGCGGAATGTACAATGAGCAGTTCTTC.

There are a few counts of this clonotype. V gene TRBV29-1 combines with J gene TRBJ1-4; D remains ambiguous. V was trimmed by 5 bases and J by 4 bases, leaving 11 bases between them. This CDR3 spans 13 amino acids. In germline, CDR1 is SQVTM, CDR2 ANQGSEA. CDR3 region: CSVLHTLNEKLFF. The CDR3 coding sequence is TGCAGCGTTCTTCACACGCTTAATGAAAAACTGTTTTTT.

This clonotype was counted ten times or more. The chain employs TRBV12-3 or TRBV12-4 and TRBJ1-2; the match to TRBD1 covers 7 bases. The CDR3 is 14 residues long. The J segment lost 8 bases and the V segment lost 3 bases, leaving 9 bases of the junction unmatched. The CDR3 here is CASSFGDRRFGYTF. Written as DNA, the CDR3 is TGTGCCAGCAGTTTTGGGGACAGACGTTTCGGCTACACCTTC.

This clonotype was counted only a few times. The V call is TRBV6-1, the J call TRBJ1-6; D is possibly TRBD1 (5 bases). V lost 2 bases and J lost 11, with 16 bases in between. This CDR3 is built from 15 residues. Germline assignment: CDR1 MNHNS and CDR2 SASEGT. The CDR3 sequence is CASSEMWTSSAPLHF. DNA for the CDR3: TGTGCCAGCAGTGAAATGTGGACAAGTAGTGCACCCCTCCACTTT.

This clonotype was detected only a few times. V and J are TRBV6-5 and TRBJ1-2; TRBD1 agrees at 7 bases. V lost 2 bases to trimming and J lost 5 bases; unmatched junction nucleotides: 8. From germline, CDR1 is MNHEY and CDR2 SVGAGI. The length of the CDR3 is 15 residues. CDR3 sequence reads: CASSYNGRGSYGYTF. The CDR3, as DNA: TGTGCCAGCAGTTACAATGGCAGGGGGAGTTATGGCTACACCTTC.

The chain is built from TRBV6-1 and TRBJ1-5, with 8 bases lining up with TRBD1. Trimming cost V 8 bases and J 7 bases; bases outside gene matches: 7. Looked up from germline, CDR1 is MNHNS and CDR2 is SASEGT. This CDR3 has 13 residues. CDR3: CASFGQGSQPQHF. The CDR3 DNA follows: TGTGCCAGCTTTGGACAGGGTAGCCAGCCCCAGCATTTT.

The chain has TRBV5-1 and TRBJ2-1; D possibly corresponds to TRBD1 (6 bases). Trimming stripped 4 bases from V and 8 bases from J, with 13 bases between. This CDR3 contains 13 residues. Per germline, CDR1 SGHRS and CDR2 YFSETQ. The CDR3 DNA follows: TGCGCCAGCAGCCCGACAGGTTTCGATGAGCAGTTCTTC. Its translation: CASSPTGFDEQFF.

The chain couples TRBV11-1 to TRBJ2-7; TRBD1 might be the D (5 bases). The ends were cut back, 4 bases at V and 4 bases at J, with 14 bases in the middle. CDR3 length: 14 amino acids. Germline V gives CDR1 SGHAT, CDR2 FQDESV (reference sequence). The CDR3: CASSWQGPGYEQYF. The CDR3 DNA follows: TGTGCCAGCAGCTGGCAGGGCCCTGGATACGAGCAGTACTTC.

This clonotype showed up just a few times. V gene TRBV11-1 combines with J gene TRBJ1-2; 9 bases agree with TRBD1. V was clipped by 2 bases and J by 6 bases; unmatched bases: 7. The CDR3 contains 15 residues. Germline V CDR1 and CDR2: SGHAT, FQDESV (reference sequence). CDR3 DNA sequence: TGTGCCAGCAGCTTATTCAAGACAGGGGGACATGGCTACACCTTC. Translated, it gives CASSLFKTGGHGYTF.

The J gene is TRBJ1-1, the V gene TRBV20-1, with D possibly being TRBD1 (5 bases). CDR1 and CDR2 from the germline V gene are DFQATT and SNEGSKA (reference sequence). The CDR3 is made up of 15 amino acids. Trimming removed 5 bases from V and 2 bases from J, with 18 bases in between. The DNA of the CDR3 is TGCAGTGCTCGTCCCGGGACGAACACCAACACTGAAGCTTTCTTT. It specifies CSARPGTNTNTEAFF.